The 24 T cell receptor beta chains below were found in one sample sequenced in a study of shared clonotypes between healthy human individuals (dated by TCRdb to between 2020 and 2021). The method was the immunoSEQ multiplex PCR assay. As stored in TCRdb, this immuneACCESS dataset retains in-frame rearrangements with V and J assigned. A fraction of the clones does not appear; measured against another copy, unresolved V genes explain less than half of the discrepancy, and the remainder lacks a known reason. Here the sample has hundreds of thousands of clones; roughly three quarters occur a single time. About 12% of the sample lies in the top ten. Sequencing was done on a sample of PBMCs. Receptors originate from a middle-aged woman in good health. Some clones in this sample may be carry-over from other donors' samples.

Points on this clone: Distinct nucleotide sequences in the sample also encode this CDR3. The chain links TRBV7-8 to TRBJ2-7, with 13 positions matching TRBD2. The length of the CDR3 is 15 residues. From germline, CDR1 is SGHVS and CDR2 FQNEAQ. The V gene end was trimmed by 4 bases and the J gene end by 0 bases; junction bases not matched to a gene: 0. As DNA, the CDR3 is TGTGCCAGCAGCTGGACTAGCGGGAGCTCCTACGAGCAGTACTTC. Translating it yields CASSWTSGSSYEQYF.

To note about this clone: With only one base between it and a far larger clone, this is likely a read error. V gene TRBV30 combines with J gene TRBJ2-1, with 10 bases aligning to TRBD2. This CDR3 spans 17 amino acids. Germline-derived CDR1 and CDR2 are GTSNPN and SVGIG (reference sequence). The V segment lost 0 bases and the J segment 9 bases; nucleotides outside the gene matches: 14. CDR3 protein: CAWSVLRLAGDGGEQFF. CDR3 sequence (DNA): TGTGCCTGGAGTGTGTTAAGGCTAGCGGGAGACGGCGGTGAGCAGTTCTTC.

The chain has TRBV19 and TRBJ1-5; tentatively, D is TRBD1 (6 bases). Germline CDR1 LNHDA, CDR2 SQIVND (reference sequence). This CDR3 contains 14 residues. Deletions cut 9 bases from V and 0 bases from J, with 12 bases between. CDR3 bases: TGTGCCAGCAAGGACAGAAATAGCAATCAGCCCCAGCATTTT. Translation gives CASKDRNSNQPQHF.

Concerning this clone itself: This is likely an artifact of a read error, given a far larger clone one base away. At the DNA level, this CDR3 is encoded by other sequences in the same sample as well. The chain employs TRBV28 and TRBJ2-7; D is perhaps TRBD1 (6 bases). This CDR3 is built from 15 residues. Trimming removed 6 bases at V and 0 bases at J, with 15 bases between. Germline lookup yields CDR1 MDHEN and CDR2 SYDVKM. The CDR3 loop reads CASSPRGQISYEQYF. The DNA for the CDR3 is TGTGCCAGCAGCCCCCGCGGACAGATCTCCTACGAGCAGTACTTC.

A remark on this clone: This likely traces to a read error, being one base from a far larger clone. Additional DNA sequences in this sample encode the identical CDR3. The J gene is TRBJ1-4, the V gene TRBV27; D call uncertain. The CDR3 loop spans 16 amino acids. The germline CDR1 and CDR2 sequences are MNHEY and SMNVEV (reference sequence). CDR3 loop: CASSLSSNLANEKLFF. As DNA, the CDR3 is TGTGCCAGCAGTTTATCATCCAATCTCGCTAATGAGAAACTGTTTTTT.

The chain links TRBV4-1 to TRBJ2-3; 11 nucleotides agree with TRBD2. The germline CDR1 and CDR2 sequences are MGHRA and YSYEKL. The CDR3 is made up of 17 amino acids. J was trimmed by 0 bases and V by 3 bases; bases with no gene match: 5. The CDR3 is CASSQLAGGTSTDTQYF. The CDR3 bases are TGCGCCAGCAGCCAGCTAGCGGGAGGTACTAGCACAGATACGCAGTATTTT.

This rearrangement joins TRBV5-4 to TRBJ1-1; D not certain. Germline V gene data show CDR1 as SGHNT and CDR2 as YYREEE (reference sequence). The CDR3 consists of 14 residues. With 4 bases removed from V and 1 base from J, the gap between germline ends came to 11 bases. The CDR3 sequence: CASSHSTENTEAFF. CDR3 sequence (DNA): TGTGCCAGCAGCCACAGCACGGAGAACACTGAAGCTTTCTTT.

V is TRBV5-1 and J is TRBJ1-4, with D uncertain. The CDR3 is 13 residues long. The V and J ends lost 2 bases and 13 bases respectively, with 15 bases between them. Germline loops: CDR1 SGHRS, CDR2 YFSETQ. CDR3 sequence (DNA): TGCGCCAGCAGCTTAACACCGGTTGAGAGACTGTTTTTT. This translates into CASSLTPVERLFF.

On this clone itself: The identical CDR3 is also encoded by other nucleotide sequences in the sample. This chain joins TRBV19 and TRBJ2-2; 16 bases are a match to TRBD2. Germline values: CDR1 LNHDA, CDR2 SQIVND (reference sequence). V dropped 1 base and J dropped 6; count of bases not matched to a gene: 8. The CDR3 runs 19 residues. The CDR3 reads CASSIAGTSGRADPGELFF. The CDR3 region has the DNA TGTGCCAGTAGTATAGCCGGGACTAGCGGGAGGGCCGACCCCGGGGAGCTGTTTTTT.

This clone was observed once. The V gene is TRBV4-3, the J gene TRBJ1-5, with a possible D match to TRBD1 (5 bases). The CDR3 extends over 15 amino acids. Per germline, CDR1 LGHNA and CDR2 YSLEER. Trimming took off 5 bases at V and 8 bases at J, with 19 bases between the two ends. CDR3 sequence: CASSSKLGGLEPQHF. The DNA for the CDR3 is TGCGCCAGCAGCTCCAAGTTGGGGGGTCTAGAGCCCCAGCATTTT.

The chain links TRBV7-2 to TRBJ2-5; a weak D match, TRBD2 (5 bases). This CDR3 contains 14 residues. Trimming cost V 1 base and J 2 bases, with 8 bases left between them. The germline CDR1 and CDR2 sequences are SGHTA and FQGNSA. The CDR3 DNA reads as TGTGCCAGCAGCTTAGGACTACTACAAGAGACCCAGTACTTC. As protein: CASSLGLLQETQYF.

In regard to this clone: A read error is the likely source, as a far larger clone sits one nucleotide away. V usage is TRBV5-4 and J usage is TRBJ1-2; D is unresolved. Trimming took off 10 bases at V and 4 bases at J, with 17 bases between the two ends. Germline values: CDR1 SGHNT, CDR2 YYREEE (reference sequence). This CDR3 region has 13 residues. The CDR3 DNA is TGTGCCGGCACGGCAGCCTGGGGCTATGGCTACACCTTC. It codes for CAGTAAWGYGYTF.

This clone was detected ten times or more. The rearrangement joins TRBV7-2 to TRBJ2-3; TRBD1 aligns across 8 bases. Germline values: CDR1 SGHTA, CDR2 FQGNSA. Trimming cost V 4 bases and J 4 bases; bases outside gene matches: 7. This CDR3 spans 15 amino acids. CDR3 loop: CASSYRPGGADTQYF. CDR3 bases: TGTGCCAGCAGCTACAGGCCAGGGGGCGCAGATACGCAGTATTTT.

The chain combines TRBV19 with TRBJ2-7; D may match TRBD1 or TRBD2 (5 bases each). The CDR3 loop spans 14 amino acids. The V end was cut by 6 bases, the J end by 2 bases, with 14 bases between. CDR1 and CDR2 from the germline V gene are LNHDA and SQIVND (reference sequence). The CDR3 loop is CASSLSGTTYEQYF. DNA for the CDR3: TGTGCCAGTAGCCTATCCGGGACGACCTACGAGCAGTACTTC.

The rearrangement joins TRBV7-8 to TRBJ1-4; D may be TRBD1 (5 bases). The CDR3 totals 16 residues. V was shortened by 1 base and J by 3 bases, with 12 bases between the two germline ends. From germline, CDR1 is SGHVS and CDR2 FQNEAQ. In DNA, the CDR3 is TGTGCCAGCAGCTTAGTTACGGGGGTTGCTAATGAAAAACTGTTTTTT. This gives the protein CASSLVTGVANEKLFF.

The chain employs TRBV5-4 and TRBJ2-3, with D tentatively TRBD2 (5 bases). Trimming removed 5 bases at V and 2 bases at J, with 12 bases between. Per the germline V gene, CDR1 is SGHNT and CDR2 is YYREEE (reference sequence). The CDR3 spans 14 residues. In nucleotides, the CDR3 is TGTGCCAGCAGGGGAGTACTTACCACAGATACGCAGTATTTT. Translated: CASRGVLTTDTQYF.

This clone was detected only once. One base separates it from a far larger clone, so it is likely a read error. V gene TRBV6-1 combines with J gene TRBJ2-7; 11 bases are shared with TRBD1. CDR3 length: 15 residues. V lost 3 bases and J lost 5; bases outside the gene matches: 6. The germline CDR1 and CDR2 sequences are MNHNS and SASEGT. CDR3 DNA: TGTGCCAGCAGTGAGGGCGGGACAGGGGGTAACGAGCAGTACTTC. Translating it yields CASSEGGTGGNEQYF.

The V and J genes are TRBV30 and TRBJ1-5; D remains ambiguous. The CDR3 has 13 amino acids. Trimming shortened V by 2 bases and J by 3 bases, and 8 bases separated the two germline ends. Germline-derived CDR1 and CDR2 are GTSNPN and SVGIG (reference sequence). This CDR3 is CAWSRQNNQPQHF. CDR3 in DNA: TGTGCCTGGAGTCGGCAGAACAATCAGCCCCAGCATTTT.

The J gene is TRBJ1-1, the V gene TRBV28, with no clear D. The V end lost 4 bases, the J end lost 4 bases, and 7 bases lay between the germline ends. Germline CDR1 is MDHEN and CDR2 is SYDVKM. The CDR3 is 12 amino acids. CDR3 bases: TGTGCCAGCAGTTACCTTAGCACTGAAGCTTTCTTT. Residues: CASSYLSTEAFF.

The rearrangement joins TRBV18 to TRBJ2-5; D call uncertain. CDR3 length: 13 residues. Germline V gene data show CDR1 as KGHSH and CDR2 as LQKENI. V lost 2 bases and J 2 bases, leaving 6 bases between the germline ends. CDR3 protein: CASSPSRQETQYF. CDR3 DNA: TGTGCCAGCTCACCATCACGGCAAGAGACCCAGTACTTC.

At least ten counts were recorded for this clone. The V and J genes are TRBV4-1 and TRBJ2-7, with TRBD1 as a possible D gene (6 bases). The CDR3 contains 14 residues. V was trimmed by 5 bases and J by 2 bases, leaving 13 bases between them. Germline values: CDR1 MGHRA, CDR2 YSYEKL. CDR3 sequence (DNA): TGCGCCAGCAGCTTAATGACAGGTCCCTACGAGCAGTACTTC. Translation: CASSLMTGPYEQYF.

The J gene is TRBJ2-4, the V gene TRBV28; D not resolved. This CDR3 is built from 16 residues. The V gene lost 6 bases and the J gene lost 2 bases, with 17 bases spanning the gap. The germline CDR1 and CDR2 sequences are MDHEN and SYDVKM. In nucleotides, the CDR3 is TGTGCCAGCAGCCCGATAAGTGACCCAACCAAAAACATTCAGTACTTC. Encoded protein: CASSPISDPTKNIQYF.

The chain combines TRBV12-5 with TRBJ2-1, with 9 bases fitting TRBD1. Germline V gene data show CDR1 as LGHNT and CDR2 as FRNRAP. CDR3 length equals 14 residues. Unmatched junction bases numbered 4, after V lost 2 bases and J lost 8 bases. CDR3 protein: CASGLTRTGDEQFF. DNA for the CDR3: TGTGCTAGTGGTTTGACCCGGACAGGGGATGAGCAGTTCTTC.

The rearrangement uses TRBV19 and TRBJ2-3; possibly TRBD1 for D (6 bases). Germline V gene lookup returns CDR1 LNHDA and CDR2 SQIVND (reference sequence). The CDR3 loop spans 15 amino acids. V gave up 7 bases and J gave up 3 bases, with 17 bases separating them. This CDR3 reads CASTYGTGPTDTQYF. The DNA for the CDR3 is TGTGCCAGTACATATGGAACAGGGCCGACAGATACGCAGTATTTT.